This T cell receptor (beta chain) stems from a study of T cells in Graves' hyperthyroidism and ophthalmopathy. Study-level information: The initial diagnosis was the point when peripheral blood was collected, ahead of any treatment.

Template material for amplifying TCR beta CDR3 regions consisted of RNA transcripts. HTBI primers were used for first-round RT-PCR of the TCR CDR3. TCRdb re-called the multiplex PCR reads with MiXCR, one entry per CDR3 protein. This sample carries about 320,000 distinct CDR3 sequences, roughly 15% of them seen once, and the ten largest clones take around 34%. Graves' hyperthyroidism was deemed stable given no ophthalmopathy progression within 18 months. Diagnosis of hyperthyroidism was new in patients aged 18 to 65, and its duration was under 2 months. From germline, CDR1 is MNHNS and CDR2 SASEGT. This CDR3 contains 12 residues. V dropped 9 bases and J dropped 2 bases, with 11 bases sitting between them. This clonotype was observed many times.

The source of this sequence is a man in his thirties or forties with Graves' hyperthyroidism. The chain employs TRBV6-1 and TRBJ2-7; TRBD1 is a possible D gene (5 bases). The sequenced sample consisted of blood. Here the CDR3 DNA reads TGTGCCAGTCAGGGATCGACCTACGAGCAGTACTTC. This encodes CASQGSTYEQYF.